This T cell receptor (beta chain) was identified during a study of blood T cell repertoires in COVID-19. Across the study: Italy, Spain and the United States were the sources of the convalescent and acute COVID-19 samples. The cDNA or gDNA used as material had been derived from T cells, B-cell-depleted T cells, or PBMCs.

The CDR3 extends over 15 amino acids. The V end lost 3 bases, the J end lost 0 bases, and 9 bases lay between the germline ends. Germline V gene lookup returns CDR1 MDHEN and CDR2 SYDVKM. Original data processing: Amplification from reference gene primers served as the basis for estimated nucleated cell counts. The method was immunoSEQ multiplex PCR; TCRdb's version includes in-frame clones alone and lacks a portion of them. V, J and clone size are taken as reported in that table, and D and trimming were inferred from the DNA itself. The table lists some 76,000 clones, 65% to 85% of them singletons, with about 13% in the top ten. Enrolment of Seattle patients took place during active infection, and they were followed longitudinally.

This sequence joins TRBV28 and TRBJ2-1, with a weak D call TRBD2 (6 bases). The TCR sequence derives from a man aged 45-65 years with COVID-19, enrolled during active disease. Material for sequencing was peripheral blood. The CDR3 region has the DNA TGTGCCAGCAGTTTGGTCGGGAGCTCCTACAATGAGCAGTTCTTC. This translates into CASSLVGSSYNEQFF.